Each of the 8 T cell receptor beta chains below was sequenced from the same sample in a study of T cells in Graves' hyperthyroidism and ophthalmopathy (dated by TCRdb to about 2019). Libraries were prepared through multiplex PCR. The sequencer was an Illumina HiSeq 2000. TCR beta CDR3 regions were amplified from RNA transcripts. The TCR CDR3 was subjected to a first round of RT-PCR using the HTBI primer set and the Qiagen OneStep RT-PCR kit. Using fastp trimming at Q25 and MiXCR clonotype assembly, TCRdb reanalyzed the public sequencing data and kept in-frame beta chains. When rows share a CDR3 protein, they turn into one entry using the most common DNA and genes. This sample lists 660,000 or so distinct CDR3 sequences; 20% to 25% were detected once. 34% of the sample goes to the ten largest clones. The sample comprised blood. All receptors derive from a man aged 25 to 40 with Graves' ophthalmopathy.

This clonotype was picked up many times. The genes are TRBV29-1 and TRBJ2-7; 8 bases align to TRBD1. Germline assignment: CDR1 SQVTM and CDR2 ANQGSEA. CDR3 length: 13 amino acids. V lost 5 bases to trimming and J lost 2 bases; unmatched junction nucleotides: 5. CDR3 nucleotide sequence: TGCAGCGTTAGACAGGGGAGAACCTACGAGCAGTACTTC. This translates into CSVRQGRTYEQYF.

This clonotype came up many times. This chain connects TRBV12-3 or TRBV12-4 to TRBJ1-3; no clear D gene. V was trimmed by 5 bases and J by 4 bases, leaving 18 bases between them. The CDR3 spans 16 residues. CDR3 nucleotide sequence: TGTGCCAGCAGTCAAACTCGGGGAAACCTGGGAAACACCATATATTTT. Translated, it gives CASSQTRGNLGNTIYF.

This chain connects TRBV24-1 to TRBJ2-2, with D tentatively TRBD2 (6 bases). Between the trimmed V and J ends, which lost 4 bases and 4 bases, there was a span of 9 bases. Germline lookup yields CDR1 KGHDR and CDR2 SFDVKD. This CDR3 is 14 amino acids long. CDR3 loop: CATSEEGFTGELFF. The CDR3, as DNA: TGTGCCACCAGTGAGGAGGGATTCACCGGGGAGCTGTTTTTT.

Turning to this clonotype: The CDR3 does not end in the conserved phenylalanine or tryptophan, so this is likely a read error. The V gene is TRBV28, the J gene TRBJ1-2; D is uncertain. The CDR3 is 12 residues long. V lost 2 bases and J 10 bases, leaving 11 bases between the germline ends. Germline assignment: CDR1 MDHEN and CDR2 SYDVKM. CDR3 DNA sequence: TGTGCCAGCAGTTTAGCCGGGAACGACTACACCCTC. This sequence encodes CASSLAGNDYTL.

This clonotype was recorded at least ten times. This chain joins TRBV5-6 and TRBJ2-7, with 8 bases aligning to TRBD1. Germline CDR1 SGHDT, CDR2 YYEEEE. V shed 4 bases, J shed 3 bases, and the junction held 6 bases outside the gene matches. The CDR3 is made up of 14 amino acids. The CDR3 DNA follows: TGTGCCAGCAGCGTCGGGACAGGACTCTACGAGCAGTACTTC. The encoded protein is CASSVGTGLYEQYF.

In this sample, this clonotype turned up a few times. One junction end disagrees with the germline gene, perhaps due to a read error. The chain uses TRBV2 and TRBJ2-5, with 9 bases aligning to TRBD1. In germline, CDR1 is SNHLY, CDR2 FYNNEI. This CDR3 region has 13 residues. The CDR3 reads CAGSRDRVETQYF. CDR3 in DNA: TGTGCCGGCAGTAGGGACAGGGTTGAGACCCAGTACTTC.

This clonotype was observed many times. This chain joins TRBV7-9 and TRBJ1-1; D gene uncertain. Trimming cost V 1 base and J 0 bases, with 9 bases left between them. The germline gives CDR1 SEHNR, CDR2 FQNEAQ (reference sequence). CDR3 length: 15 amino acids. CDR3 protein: CASSLVSGMNTEAFF. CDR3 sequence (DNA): TGTGCCAGCAGCTTAGTCTCGGGGATGAACACTGAAGCTTTCTTT.

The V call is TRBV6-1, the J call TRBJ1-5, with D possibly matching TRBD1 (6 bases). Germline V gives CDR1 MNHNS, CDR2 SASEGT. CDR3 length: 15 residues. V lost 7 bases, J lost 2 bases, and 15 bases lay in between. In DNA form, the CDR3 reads TGTGCCAGCACCTACGACAGGTACGGCAATCAGCCCCAGCATTTT. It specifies CASTYDRYGNQPQHF.